A selection of T cell receptor beta chains follows, all from one sample in a study of blood T cell repertoires in COVID-19. Profiled with immunoSEQ multiplex PCR; TCRdb holds only in-frame clones, not every one. Here the sample spans around 40,000 clones, about four fifths being singletons. The sample comprised peripheral blood. The origin of the receptors is a man between 65 and 85 years old with acute or convalescent COVID-19. The CDR3 runs from the conserved cysteine through the conserved F or W. D genes are given only for firm matches. Clone size appears in some rows only: once, few, many, or a class for an expanded clone.

V	J	size	D	CDR3
TRBV7-9	TRBJ2-1	NA	TRBD1	CASSPRTGGSYNEQFF
TRBV2	TRBJ1-4	NA	TRBD1	CASTWTGGSTNEKLFF
TRBV10-2	TRBJ1-4	NA	NA	CASSEQGNEKLFF
TRBV7-3	TRBJ1-6	NA	TRBD1	CASSLTPGQAGNSPLHF
TRBV2	TRBJ2-5	NA	TRBD1	CASSWDRGGETQYF
TRBV2	TRBJ2-2	NA	NA	CASARENTGELFF
TRBV27	TRBJ1-1	NA	TRBD1	CASSGQGTTEAFF
TRBV28	TRBJ1-2	NA	TRBD1	CASRSPTGTAPTSYGYTF
TRBV7-2	TRBJ1-1	NA	NA	CASTDDPRGEAFF
TRBV18	TRBJ1-2	NA	TRBD1	CASSPRTGTNLYGYTF
TRBV6-2/TRBV6-3	TRBJ2-7	few	NA	CASSYPTPEQYF
TRBV5-8	TRBJ2-2	NA	TRBD2	CASRTSGSIGELFF
TRBV12-3/TRBV12-4	TRBJ1-4	few	NA	CASSFAGQGKLFF
TRBV9	TRBJ2-7	NA	TRBD2	CASSVGSGGPYEQYF